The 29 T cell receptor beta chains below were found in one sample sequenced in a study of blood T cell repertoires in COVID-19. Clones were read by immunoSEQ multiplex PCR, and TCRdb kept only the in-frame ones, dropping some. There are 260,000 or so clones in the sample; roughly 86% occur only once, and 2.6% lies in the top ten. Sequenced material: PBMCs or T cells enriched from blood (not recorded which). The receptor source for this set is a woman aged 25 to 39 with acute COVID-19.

In DNA, the CDR3 is TGTGCCAGCAGTAATAACAGGGGGAACACTGAAGCTTTCTTT. Amino acids: CASSNNRGNTEAFF. This sequence joins TRBV6-2 or TRBV6-3 and TRBJ1-1, with TRBD1 matching over 7 bases. The CDR3 runs 14 residues. V shed 5 bases, J shed 1 base, and the junction held 4 bases outside the gene matches. Germline V gene sequence: CDR1 MNHEY, CDR2 SVGEGT.

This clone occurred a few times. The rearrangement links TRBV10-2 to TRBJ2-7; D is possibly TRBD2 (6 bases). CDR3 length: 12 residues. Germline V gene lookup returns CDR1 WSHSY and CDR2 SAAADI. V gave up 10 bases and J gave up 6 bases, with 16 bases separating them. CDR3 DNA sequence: TGCGCCACGCGGCTAGCGAGGGGCGAGCAGTACTTC. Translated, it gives CATRLARGEQYF.

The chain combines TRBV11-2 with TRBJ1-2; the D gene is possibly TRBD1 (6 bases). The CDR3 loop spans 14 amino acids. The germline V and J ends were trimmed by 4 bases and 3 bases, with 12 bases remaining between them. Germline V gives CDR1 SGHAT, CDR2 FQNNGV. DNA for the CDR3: TGTGCCAGCAGCTCGGTGACAGGTTACTATGGCTACACCTTC. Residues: CASSSVTGYYGYTF.

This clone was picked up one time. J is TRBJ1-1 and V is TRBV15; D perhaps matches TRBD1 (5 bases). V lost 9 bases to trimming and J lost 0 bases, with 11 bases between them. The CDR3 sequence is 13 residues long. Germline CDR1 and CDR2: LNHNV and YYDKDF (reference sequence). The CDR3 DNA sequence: TGTGCCACGAACGACAGACTGAACACTGAAGCTTTCTTT. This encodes CATNDRLNTEAFF.

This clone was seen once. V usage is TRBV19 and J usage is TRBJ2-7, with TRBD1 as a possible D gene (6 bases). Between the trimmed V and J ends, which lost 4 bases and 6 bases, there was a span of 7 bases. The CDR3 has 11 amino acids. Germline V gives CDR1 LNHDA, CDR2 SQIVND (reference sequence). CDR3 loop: CASSTGVEQYF. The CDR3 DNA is TGTGCCAGTAGTACAGGGGTCGAGCAGTACTTC.

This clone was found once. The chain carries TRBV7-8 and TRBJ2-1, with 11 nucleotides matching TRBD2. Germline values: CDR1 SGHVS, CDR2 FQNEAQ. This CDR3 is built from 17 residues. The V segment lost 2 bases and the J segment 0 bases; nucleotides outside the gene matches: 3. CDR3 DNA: TGTGCCAGCAGCTTAAAGACTAGCGGGGTCTCCTACAATGAGCAGTTCTTC. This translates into CASSLKTSGVSYNEQFF.

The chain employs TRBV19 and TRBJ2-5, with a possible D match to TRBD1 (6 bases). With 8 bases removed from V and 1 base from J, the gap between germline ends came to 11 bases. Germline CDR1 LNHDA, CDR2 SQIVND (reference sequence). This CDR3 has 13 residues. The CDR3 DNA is TGTGCCAGTGCTCAGGGGCGCCAAGAGACCCAGTACTTC. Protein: CASAQGRQETQYF.

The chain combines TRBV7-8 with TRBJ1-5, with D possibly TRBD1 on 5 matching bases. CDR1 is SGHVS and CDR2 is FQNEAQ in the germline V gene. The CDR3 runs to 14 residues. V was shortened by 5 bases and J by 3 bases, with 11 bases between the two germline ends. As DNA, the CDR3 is TGTGCCAGCAGCCCCCGGGGGGTCAATCAGCCCCAGCATTTT. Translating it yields CASSPRGVNQPQHF. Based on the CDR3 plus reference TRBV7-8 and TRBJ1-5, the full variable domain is GAGVSQSPRYKVAKRGQDVALRCDPISGHVSLFWYQQALGQGPEFLTYFQNEAQLDKSGLPSDRFFAERPEGSVSTLKIQRTQQEDSAVYLCASSPRGVNQPQHFGDGTRLSIL.

CDR3 sequence reads: CASGLGRGSNQPQHF. In nucleotides, the CDR3 is TGTGCTAGTGGTTTGGGCAGGGGGTCCAATCAGCCCCAGCATTTT. The V call is TRBV12-5, the J call TRBJ1-5, with TRBD1 matching 7 bases. V lost 1 base to trimming and J lost 3 bases; unmatched junction nucleotides: 3. The CDR3 is 15 residues long. Germline assignment: CDR1 LGHNT and CDR2 FRNRAP.

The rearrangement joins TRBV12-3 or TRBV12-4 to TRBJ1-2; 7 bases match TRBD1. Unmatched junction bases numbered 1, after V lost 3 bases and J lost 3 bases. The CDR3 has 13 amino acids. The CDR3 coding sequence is TGTGCCAGCAGTTTTGGGACAGACTATGGCTACACCTTC. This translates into CASSFGTDYGYTF.

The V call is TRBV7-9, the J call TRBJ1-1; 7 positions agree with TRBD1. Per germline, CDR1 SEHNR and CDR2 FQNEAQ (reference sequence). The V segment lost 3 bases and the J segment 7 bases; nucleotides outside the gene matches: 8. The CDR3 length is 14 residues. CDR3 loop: CASSLRGQGDEAFF. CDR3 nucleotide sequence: TGTGCCAGCAGCTTGCGGGGCCAGGGGGATGAAGCTTTCTTT. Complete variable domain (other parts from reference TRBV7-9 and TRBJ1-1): DTGVSQNPRHKITKRGQNVTFRCDPISEHNRLYWYRQTLGQGPEFLTYFQNEAQLEKSRLLSDRFSAERPKGSFSTLEIQRTEQGDSAMYLCASSLRGQGDEAFFGQGTRLTVV.

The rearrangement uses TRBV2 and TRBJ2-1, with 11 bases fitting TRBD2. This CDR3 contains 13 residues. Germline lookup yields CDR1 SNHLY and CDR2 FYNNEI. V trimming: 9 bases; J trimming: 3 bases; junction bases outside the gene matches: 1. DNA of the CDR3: TGTGCCAGTCTAGCGGGGGGCTACAATGAGCAGTTCTTC. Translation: CASLAGGYNEQFF.

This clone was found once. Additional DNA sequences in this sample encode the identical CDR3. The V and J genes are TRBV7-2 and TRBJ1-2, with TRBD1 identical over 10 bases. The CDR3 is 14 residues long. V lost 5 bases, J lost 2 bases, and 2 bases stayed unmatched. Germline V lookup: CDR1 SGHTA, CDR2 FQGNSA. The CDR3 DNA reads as TGTGCCAGCAGCCCGGGACAGGGGAACTATGGCTACACCTTC. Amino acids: CASSPGQGNYGYTF.

The DNA of the CDR3 is TGTGCCAGTATCCCGAGGGACACCGGGGAGCTGTTTTTT. This sequence encodes CASIPRDTGELFF. The J gene is TRBJ2-2, the V gene TRBV19; D perhaps matches TRBD2 (5 bases). The length of the CDR3 is 13 residues. V gave up 7 bases and J gave up 3 bases, with 9 bases separating them. CDR1 and CDR2 (germline): LNHDA, SQIVND (reference sequence).

DNA for the CDR3: TGTGCCAGCAGCAGACAGTCGGACACTGAAGCTTTCTTT. As protein: CASSRQSDTEAFF. The chain links TRBV11-2 to TRBJ1-1; D perhaps matches TRBD1 (5 bases). Trimming pared 5 bases from V and 3 bases from J, leaving 10 bases between. The germline V gene has CDR1 SGHAT and CDR2 FQNNGV. This CDR3 has 13 residues. The variable domain in full, with the rest retrieved from reference TRBV11-2 and TRBJ1-1, is EAGVAQSPRYKIIEKRQSVAFWCNPISGHATLYWYQQILGQGPKLLIQFQNNGVVDDSQLPKDRFSAERLKGVDSTLKIQPAKLEDSAVYLCASSRQSDTEAFFGQGTRLTVV.

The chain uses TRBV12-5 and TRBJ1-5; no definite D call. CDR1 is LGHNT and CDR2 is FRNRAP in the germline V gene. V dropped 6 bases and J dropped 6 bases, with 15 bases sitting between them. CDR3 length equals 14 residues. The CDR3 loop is CASGPQVHLQPQHF. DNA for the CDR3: TGTGCTAGTGGCCCTCAGGTCCACCTTCAGCCCCAGCATTTT. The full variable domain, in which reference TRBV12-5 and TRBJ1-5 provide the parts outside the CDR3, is DARVTQTPRHKVTEMGQEVTMRCQPILGHNTVFWYRQTMMQGLELLAYFRNRAPLDDSGMPKDRFSAEMPDATLATLKIQPSEPRDSAVYFCASGPQVHLQPQHFGDGTRLSIL.

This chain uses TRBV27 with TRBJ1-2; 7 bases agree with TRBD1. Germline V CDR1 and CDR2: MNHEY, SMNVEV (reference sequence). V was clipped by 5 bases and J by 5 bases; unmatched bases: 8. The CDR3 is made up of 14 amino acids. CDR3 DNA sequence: TGTGCCAGCAGTCCCTGGACAGGCCTTTATGGCTACACCTTC. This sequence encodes CASSPWTGLYGYTF.

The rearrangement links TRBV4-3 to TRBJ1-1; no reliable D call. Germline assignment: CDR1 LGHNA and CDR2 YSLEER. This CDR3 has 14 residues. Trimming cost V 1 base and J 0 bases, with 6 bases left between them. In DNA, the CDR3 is TGCGCCAGCAGCCAAGCCAACTTGAACACTGAAGCTTTCTTT. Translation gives CASSQANLNTEAFF.

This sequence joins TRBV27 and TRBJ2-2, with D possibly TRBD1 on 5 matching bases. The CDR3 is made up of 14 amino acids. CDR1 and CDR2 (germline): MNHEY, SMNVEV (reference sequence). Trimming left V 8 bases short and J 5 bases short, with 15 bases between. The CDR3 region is CASGALILTGELFF. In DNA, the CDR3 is TGTGCCAGCGGGGCCCTGATACTGACCGGGGAGCTGTTTTTT.

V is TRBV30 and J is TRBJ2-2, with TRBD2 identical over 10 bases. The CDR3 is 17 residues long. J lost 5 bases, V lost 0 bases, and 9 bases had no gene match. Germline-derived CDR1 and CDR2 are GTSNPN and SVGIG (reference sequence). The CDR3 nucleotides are TGTGCCTGGAGTGTACTCCCAGCGGGGGGGCTGACCGGGGAGCTGTTTTTT. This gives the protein CAWSVLPAGGLTGELFF.

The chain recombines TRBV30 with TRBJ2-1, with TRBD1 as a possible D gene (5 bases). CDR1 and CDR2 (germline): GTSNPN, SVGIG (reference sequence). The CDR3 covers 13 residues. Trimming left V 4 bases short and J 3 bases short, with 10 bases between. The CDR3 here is CAWTTDSYNEQFF. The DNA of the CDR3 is TGTGCCTGGACGACCGACAGCTACAATGAGCAGTTCTTC. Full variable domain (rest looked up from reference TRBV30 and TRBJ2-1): SQTIHQWPATLVQPVGSPLSLECTVEGTSNPNLYWYRQAAGRGLQLLFYSVGIGQISSEVPQNLSASRPQDRQFILSSKKLLLSDSGFYLCAWTTDSYNEQFFGPGTRLTVL.

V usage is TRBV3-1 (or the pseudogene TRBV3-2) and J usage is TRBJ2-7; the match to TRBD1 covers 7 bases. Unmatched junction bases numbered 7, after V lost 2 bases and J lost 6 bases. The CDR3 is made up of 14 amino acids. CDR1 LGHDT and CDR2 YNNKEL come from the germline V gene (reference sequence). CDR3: CASSQKGALREQYF. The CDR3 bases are TGTGCCAGCAGCCAAAAGGGGGCACTTCGCGAGCAGTACTTC.

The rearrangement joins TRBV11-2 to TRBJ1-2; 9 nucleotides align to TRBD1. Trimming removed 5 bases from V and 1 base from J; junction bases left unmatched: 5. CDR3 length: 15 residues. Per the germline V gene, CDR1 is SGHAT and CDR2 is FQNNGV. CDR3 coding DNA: TGTGCCAGCAGCCAAAGGACAGGGGTTAACTATGGCTACACCTTC. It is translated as CASSQRTGVNYGYTF.

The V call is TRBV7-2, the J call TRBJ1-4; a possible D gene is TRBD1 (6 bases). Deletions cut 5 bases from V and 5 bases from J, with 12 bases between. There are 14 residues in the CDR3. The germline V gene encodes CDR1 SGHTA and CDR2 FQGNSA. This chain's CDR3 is CASSTGQQNEKLFF. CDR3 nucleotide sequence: TGTGCCAGCAGCACAGGGCAGCAAAATGAAAAACTGTTTTTT.

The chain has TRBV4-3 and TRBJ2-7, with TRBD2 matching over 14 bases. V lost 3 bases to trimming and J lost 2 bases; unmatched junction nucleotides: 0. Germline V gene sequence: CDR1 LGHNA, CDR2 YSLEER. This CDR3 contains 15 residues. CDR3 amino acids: CASSQTSGGAYEQYF. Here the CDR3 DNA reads TGCGCCAGCAGCCAGACTAGCGGGGGGGCCTACGAGCAGTACTTC.

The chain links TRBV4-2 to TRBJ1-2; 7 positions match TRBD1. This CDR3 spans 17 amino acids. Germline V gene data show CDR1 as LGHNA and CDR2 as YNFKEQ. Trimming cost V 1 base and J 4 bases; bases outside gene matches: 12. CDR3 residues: CASSQAAGQGGSYGYTF. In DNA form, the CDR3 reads TGTGCCAGCAGCCAAGCAGCTGGGCAGGGGGGAAGCTATGGCTACACCTTC.

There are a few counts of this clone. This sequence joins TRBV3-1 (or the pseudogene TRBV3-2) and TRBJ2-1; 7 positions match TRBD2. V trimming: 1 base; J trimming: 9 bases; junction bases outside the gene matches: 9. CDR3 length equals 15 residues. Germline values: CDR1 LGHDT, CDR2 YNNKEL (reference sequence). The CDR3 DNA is TGTGCCAGCAGCCAAGGGGCCGGGACTATTAGTGAGCAGTTCTTC. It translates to CASSQGAGTISEQFF.

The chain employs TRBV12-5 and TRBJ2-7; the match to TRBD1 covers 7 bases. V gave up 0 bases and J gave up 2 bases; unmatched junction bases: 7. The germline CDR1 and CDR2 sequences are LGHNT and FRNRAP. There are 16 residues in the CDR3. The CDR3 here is CASGLVPVTGPYEQYF. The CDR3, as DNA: TGTGCTAGTGGTTTGGTACCCGTGACAGGGCCCTACGAGCAGTACTTC.

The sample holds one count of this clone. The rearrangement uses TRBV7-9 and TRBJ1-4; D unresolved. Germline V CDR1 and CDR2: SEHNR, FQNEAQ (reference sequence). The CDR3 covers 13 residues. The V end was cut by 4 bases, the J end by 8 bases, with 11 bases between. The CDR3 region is CASSSLREEKLFF. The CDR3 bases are TGTGCCAGCAGCTCGCTCCGCGAGGAAAAACTGTTTTTT. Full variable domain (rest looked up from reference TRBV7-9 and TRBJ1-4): DTGVSQNPRHKITKRGQNVTFRCDPISEHNRLYWYRQTLGQGPEFLTYFQNEAQLEKSRLLSDRFSAERPKGSFSTLEIQRTEQGDSAMYLCASSSLREEKLFFGSGTQLSVL.